This T cell receptor (beta chain) was observed in a study of shared clonotypes between healthy human individuals. Profiled with immunoSEQ multiplex PCR; TCRdb holds only in-frame clones, not every one. The table includes some 2.1 million clones, roughly 93% detected once. Naive CD8 cells lacked CD45RO, underwent positive selection for CCR7 and left out terminally differentiated effector memory CD45RA+ cells. The sequence derives from a man aged 18-30 years in good health. Some clones in this sample may be carry-over from other donors' samples. The sample comprised naive CD8+ T cells from PBMCs.

The CDR3 loop is CASTPRVSMGSNQPQHF. As DNA, the CDR3 is TGCGCCAGCACACCAAGGGTAAGTATGGGAAGCAATCAGCCCCAGCATTTT. V and J are TRBV4-1 and TRBJ1-5; D call uncertain. Germline values: CDR1 MGHRA, CDR2 YSYEKL. This CDR3 region has 17 residues. The germline V and J ends were trimmed by 7 bases and 1 base, with 20 bases remaining between them.